This T cell receptor beta chain was sequenced during a study of control samples from healthy donors and cancer patients. Generated by immunoSEQ multiplex PCR, the TCRdb table keeps only in-frame clones and is missing some. Among 100,000 or so clones, approximately 91% were seen once, and the ten largest hold over 0.75%. The receptor was isolated from a woman in her thirties in good health. The sequenced sample was blood.

The CDR3: CASSQDSRARRFQETQYF. CDR3 nucleotides: TGTGCCAGCAGCCAAGATTCCCGAGCCCGACGATTCCAAGAGACCCAGTACTTC. The rearrangement joins TRBV14 to TRBJ2-5; D is ambiguous. Germline CDR1 reads SGHDN; CDR2 reads FVKESK. V shed 0 bases and J shed 1 base, with 18 bases lying between them. The CDR3 has 18 amino acids.